Listed below are T cell receptor beta chains from one sample, sequenced in a study of blood T cell repertoires in COVID-19. Data came from immunoSEQ multiplex PCR; TCRdb stores just in-frame clones and leaves some out. This repertoire shows tens of thousands of clones, around 96% found once; its top ten account for roughly 4%. Material for sequencing was peripheral blood. These receptors all come from a human donor with active COVID-19. The donor label of this sample is uncertain. CDR3s include the opening cysteine and the closing phenylalanine or tryptophan. The order of the fields is D gene, J gene, V gene, clone size, CDR3 DNA, CDR3 protein. The D gene is left open where the match is weak. Some rows have no size entry. The others give once, few or many, or a class for an expanded clone.

TRBD1 TRBJ1-6 TRBV2 NA TGTGCCAGCAGTGGTCAGACAGGGAGTTCACCCCTCCACTTT CASSGQTGSSPLHF
TRBD1 TRBJ1-5 TRBV19 NA TGTGCCAGTGCCGGGACAGTAAGGACGCAGCCCCAGCATTTT CASAGTVRTQPQHF
TRBD1 TRBJ2-7 TRBV5-1 NA TGCGCCAGCAGCTTGAACAGGGGAGACTACGAGCAGTACTTC CASSLNRGDYEQYF
TRBD2 TRBJ2-1 TRBV18 NA TGTGCCAGCTCACCCAGCCCGGGACTAGCGGGACATGAGCAGTTCTTC CASSPSPGLAGHEQFF
NA TRBJ1-3 TRBV6-5 NA TGTGCCAGCAGCGACGGGTCAGCCTCTGGAAACACCATATATTTT CASSDGSASGNTIYF
NA TRBJ2-7 TRBV6-5 NA TGTGCCAGCAGCAAATACTCGGCCTACGAGCAGTACTTC CASSKYSAYEQYF
NA TRBJ1-1 TRBV4-2 once TGTGCCAGCAGCCTAGGGAGAGCGAACACTGAAGCTTTCTTT CASSLGRANTEAFF
TRBD1 TRBJ2-1 TRBV7-8 NA TGTGCCAGCAGGGACAGGGGTTATATCGAGCAGTTCTTC CASRDRGYIEQFF
NA TRBJ2-1 TRBV6-5 NA TGTGCCAGCAGGGAGGGGAGCTCCTACAATGAGCAGTTCTTC CASREGSSYNEQFF
NA TRBJ2-3 TRBV21-1 NA TGTGCCAGCAGCAGCCGATCAGGGGGGTCCACAGATACGCAGTATTTT CASSSRSGGSTDTQYF
TRBD2 TRBJ2-3 TRBV12-5 NA TGTGCTAGTGGTTTAGGCGCTAGCGGAACAGATACGCAGTATTTT CASGLGASGTDTQYF
TRBD2 TRBJ2-7 TRBV4-1 NA TGCGCCAGCAGCCCAACCCAAGCGGGAGATGCCTACGAGCAGTACTTC CASSPTQAGDAYEQYF
TRBD2 TRBJ2-1 TRBV5-4 once TGTGCCAGCAGCTTGGGCGGGGGGGCCGCCGGGAATGAGCAGTTCTTC CASSLGGGAAGNEQFF
NA TRBJ2-1 TRBV3-1/TRBV3-2 NA TGTGCCAGCAGCCCACGGGACTCCCTCAATGAGCAGTTCTTC CASSPRDSLNEQFF
TRBD1 TRBJ2-1 TRBV5-6 NA TGTGCCAGCCAAAAGCCGGACTCCGGGACAGTCCCTAATGAGCAGTTCTTC CASQKPDSGTVPNEQFF
NA TRBJ1-4 TRBV19 NA TGTGCCAGTAGTTCCAGGACAGCAACTAATGAAAAACTGTTTTTT CASSSRTATNEKLFF
NA TRBJ2-1 TRBV19 NA TGTGCCAGTATGGGGCCCCCCTACAATGAGCAGTTCTTC CASMGPPYNEQFF
NA TRBJ2-7 TRBV2 NA TGTGCCAGCACCCCCTTAGGAGTCAGCTACGAGCAGTACTTC CASTPLGVSYEQYF
TRBD1 TRBJ1-4 TRBV5-6 NA TGTGCCAGCAGCTTGGTAATGGGCAGGGGGCATGAAAAACTGTTTTTT CASSLVMGRGHEKLFF
TRBD2 TRBJ2-5 TRBV11-3 NA TGTGCCAGCAGCCCTCCCCCGGGCAGGACGATAGCGGGAGGGCCTACATACTTC CASSPPPGRTIAGGPTYF
TRBD1 TRBJ2-5 TRBV2 NA TGTGCCAGCGGGGACCTAGTCCAGGGGGCGTCAGAGACCCAGTACTTC CASGDLVQGASETQYF
TRBD2 TRBJ2-7 TRBV12-5 NA TGTGCTAGTGGTTTAGACTATTCTGAGCGGGATGTCTACGAGCAGTACTTC CASGLDYSERDVYEQYF
TRBD1 TRBJ2-5 TRBV19 NA TGTGCCAGTAGTATATCAGGGGGGACCCAGTACTTC CASSISGGTQYF
NA TRBJ2-7 TRBV20-1 NA TGCAGTGCTAGGTATCCCTACGAGCAGTACTTC CSARYPYEQYF
TRBD1 TRBJ2-7 TRBV3-1/TRBV3-2 once TGTGCCAGCAGCCCGGGACAGGGAGGCTACGAGCAGTACTTC CASSPGQGGYEQYF